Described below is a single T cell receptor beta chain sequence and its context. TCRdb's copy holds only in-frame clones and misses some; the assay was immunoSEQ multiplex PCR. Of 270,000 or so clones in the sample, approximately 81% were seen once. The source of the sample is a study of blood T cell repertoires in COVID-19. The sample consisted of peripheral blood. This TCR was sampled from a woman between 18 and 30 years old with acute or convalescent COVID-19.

The CDR3 is CASTFTQGTETQYF. CDR3 DNA sequence: TGCGCCAGCACCTTTACACAGGGAACAGAGACCCAGTACTTC. V and J are TRBV5-1 and TRBJ2-5; D is possibly TRBD1 (6 bases). Deletions cut 6 bases from V and 4 bases from J, with 16 bases between. In germline, CDR1 is SGHRS, CDR2 YFSETQ. This CDR3 spans 14 amino acids.